Below are 21 T cell receptor beta chains sequenced from a single sample in a study of blood T cell repertoires in COVID-19. The assay was immunoSEQ multiplex PCR, and TCRdb's table has in-frame clones only and misses some. This sample has 250,000 to 350,000 clones, with 87% found just once. The sample consisted of peripheral blood. The origin of the receptors is a man between 18 and 29 years old with active or convalescent COVID-19.

This clone was detected many times. The V and J genes are TRBV7-9 and TRBJ1-2; no reliable D call. V lost 1 base and J 6 bases, leaving 12 bases between the germline ends. The CDR3 runs to 14 residues. CDR1 and CDR2 from the germline V gene are SEHNR and FQNEAQ (reference sequence). CDR3 sequence (DNA): TGTGCCAGCAGCTTAGGGTTTGTCTCGGATGGCTACACCTTC. Its protein product is CASSLGFVSDGYTF.

The rearrangement joins TRBV28 to TRBJ1-1; D is undetermined. Germline V gives CDR1 MDHEN, CDR2 SYDVKM. Trimming stripped 3 bases from V and 7 bases from J, with 15 bases between. There are 14 residues in the CDR3. The DNA of the CDR3 is TGTGCCAGCAGTTTTCGGCAGCGGGGAAATGAAGCTTTCTTT. It yields the protein CASSFRQRGNEAFF.

The gene calls are TRBV6-2 or TRBV6-3 and TRBJ2-7, with TRBD2 matching over 10 bases. The CDR3 is 20 residues long. Trimming cost V 0 bases and J 2 bases; bases outside gene matches: 16. CDR1 and CDR2 from the germline V gene are MNHEY and SVGEGT. CDR3 loop: CASSYSSSGGKYPITYEQYF. The CDR3 region has the DNA TGTGCCAGCAGTTACTCTTCTAGCGGGGGCAAATACCCAATTACCTACGAGCAGTACTTC.

This clone was observed once. The V and J genes are TRBV5-1 and TRBJ2-5, with TRBD2 matching 8 bases. The CDR3 totals 15 residues. Germline V CDR1 and CDR2: SGHRS, YFSETQ. The J segment lost 4 bases and the V segment lost 0 bases, leaving 5 bases of the junction unmatched. CDR3 bases: TGCGCCAGCAGCTTGGAAGGGACTAGTGGAGAGACCCAGTACTTC. Translating gives CASSLEGTSGETQYF.

V and J are TRBV5-4 and TRBJ2-5; 9 nucleotides line up with TRBD1. Germline assignment: CDR1 SGHNT and CDR2 YYREEE (reference sequence). The junction had 12 bases not matched to a gene; V was cut back by 7 bases and J by 2 bases. The CDR3 is made up of 16 amino acids. Written as DNA, the CDR3 is TGTGCCAGCTATCGGCCGGACAGGGGAGGGCAAGAGACCCAGTACTTC. It is translated as CASYRPDRGGQETQYF.

The chain couples TRBV18 to TRBJ2-7, with 8 bases identical to TRBD1. The CDR3 is 16 amino acids. CDR1 and CDR2 (germline): KGHSH, LQKENI. The ends lost 3 bases at V and 3 bases at J; junction bases unmatched: 10. CDR3 sequence (DNA): TGTGCCAGCTCACCGTCCTTAGTTGGGACAGGCTACGAGCAGTACTTC. Its protein product is CASSPSLVGTGYEQYF.

The V call is TRBV6-2 or TRBV6-3, the J call TRBJ1-2, with 7 bases identical to TRBD1. J lost 2 bases, V lost 4 bases, and 10 bases had no gene match. The CDR3 sequence is 16 residues long. CDR1 and CDR2 (germline): MNHEY, SVGEGT. The DNA of the CDR3 is TGTGCCAGCAGTTTTGCCGACAGGGCCGGGAACTATGGCTACACCTTC. It encodes CASSFADRAGNYGYTF.

This clone was detected once. V gene TRBV19 combines with J gene TRBJ1-5; 9 nucleotides match TRBD1. The CDR3 totals 14 residues. The germline V gene has CDR1 LNHDA and CDR2 SQIVND (reference sequence). Trimming took 4 bases from V and 15 from J; bases not matched to a gene: 13. For the CDR3, the DNA is TGTGCCAGTAGTAGCGGTAGGACAGGGGAGAAAGGGCATTTT. Protein sequence: CASSSGRTGEKGHF.

This clone was observed a handful of times. The chain couples TRBV9 to TRBJ1-1; TRBD1 agrees at 8 bases. The length of the CDR3 is 14 residues. Germline V gives CDR1 SGDLS, CDR2 YYNGEE. J gave up 4 bases and V 5 bases, and 7 bases lay outside the gene matches. This CDR3 is CASRPTGVGTEAFF. In nucleotides, the CDR3 is TGTGCCAGCAGGCCGACAGGGGTGGGCACTGAAGCTTTCTTT.

The chain carries TRBV6-2 or TRBV6-3 and TRBJ2-3; TRBD2 agrees at 7 bases. Germline loops: CDR1 MNHEY, CDR2 SVGEGT. Trimming took 6 bases from V and 0 from J; bases not matched to a gene: 9. The CDR3 contains 16 residues. The CDR3 nucleotides read TGTGCCAGCAGCCCCCGGGGAGGGGCTAGCACAGATACGCAGTATTTT. This sequence encodes CASSPRGGASTDTQYF.

This sequence joins TRBV7-6 and TRBJ1-1; possible D gene TRBD1, 6 bases. CDR1 is SGHVS, CDR2 FNYEAQ, per germline. The CDR3 has 15 residues. Trimming left V 5 bases short and J 2 bases short, with 15 bases between. The CDR3 region is CASSPRTATNTEAFF. In DNA, the CDR3 is TGTGCCAGCAGCCCAAGGACAGCGACTAACACTGAAGCTTTCTTT.

V and J are TRBV10-2 and TRBJ1-1; D ambiguous. The length of the CDR3 is 11 residues. With 6 bases removed from V and 0 bases from J, the gap between germline ends came to 2 bases. Germline loops: CDR1 WSHSY, CDR2 SAAADI. The CDR3 DNA sequence: TGCGCCAGCAGCGTGAACACTGAAGCTTTCTTT. Its protein product is CASSVNTEAFF.

The V call is TRBV11-1, the J call TRBJ2-1, with 7 bases aligning to TRBD2. V dropped 5 bases and J dropped 4; count of bases not matched to a gene: 11. The CDR3 is 16 residues long. CDR1 is SGHAT and CDR2 is FQDESV in the germline V gene (reference sequence). The CDR3 nucleotides read TGTGCCAGCAGCAGACCGCGGGAGACCGCGTACAATGAGCAGTTCTTC. This encodes CASSRPRETAYNEQFF.

The chain is built from TRBV29-1 and TRBJ2-5; the match to TRBD1 covers 9 bases. The ends lost 8 bases at V and 6 bases at J; junction bases unmatched: 16. The CDR3 runs 15 residues. Germline-derived CDR1 and CDR2 are SQVTM and ANQGSEA. Here the CDR3 DNA reads TGCAGCTTAGCTCTACCCGGGACAGGGTCCCAGACCCAGTACTTC. It encodes CSLALPGTGSQTQYF.

There are a few counts of this clone. The chain uses TRBV28 and TRBJ1-5, with D possibly matching TRBD1 (5 bases). The ends were cut back, 7 bases at V and 0 bases at J, with 13 bases in the middle. The CDR3 spans 15 residues. The germline CDR1 and CDR2 sequences are MDHEN and SYDVKM. The CDR3 loop is CASNTGGYSNQPQHF. CDR3 coding DNA: TGTGCCAGCAACACGGGGGGTTATAGCAATCAGCCCCAGCATTTT.

CDR3 region: CASSLETTNYGYTF. In nucleotides, the CDR3 is TGTGCCAGCAGCTTGGAAACAACGAACTATGGCTACACCTTC. This chain connects TRBV5-6 to TRBJ1-2; no reliable D call. The CDR3 is 14 amino acids. V was shortened by 0 bases and J by 2 bases, with 8 bases between the two germline ends. Germline V lookup: CDR1 SGHDT, CDR2 YYEEEE.

This clone has just one count. The chain carries TRBV21-1 and TRBJ2-1; TRBD2 was called by the table and not checked on the DNA. TRBV21-1 is recorded as a pseudogene. This CDR3 has 15 residues. The CDR3 loop is CASSKVEGAPLEQFF. DNA of the CDR3: TGTGCCAGCAGCAAAGTGGAGGGAGCCCCTCTCGAGCAGTTCTTC.

This clone was observed a handful of times. This rearrangement joins TRBV21-1 to TRBJ1-2; the tabulated D call, TRBD1, remains unverified against the DNA. TRBV21-1 counts as a pseudogene. The CDR3 is 16 amino acids. The CDR3 protein is CASSKGNRVENYGYTF. For the CDR3, the DNA is TGTGCCAGCAGCAAAGGGAACAGGGTTGAGAACTATGGCTACACCTTC.

This chain uses TRBV12-5 with TRBJ2-2; D call uncertain. The germline CDR1 and CDR2 sequences are LGHNT and FRNRAP. The CDR3 length is 12 residues. V was trimmed by 6 bases and J by 5 bases, leaving 7 bases between them. CDR3 residues: CASGILTGELFF. DNA of the CDR3: TGTGCTAGTGGAATACTGACCGGGGAGCTGTTTTTT.

This sequence joins TRBV6-1 and TRBJ1-5; possible D gene TRBD1, 5 bases. The germline V and J ends were trimmed by 3 bases and 2 bases, with 8 bases remaining between them. The V gene's germline CDR1 is MNHNS and CDR2 SASEGT. This CDR3 has 14 amino acids. CDR3 bases: TGTGCCAGCAGTGATCAGGGCGGCAATCAGCCCCAGCATTTT. Amino acids: CASSDQGGNQPQHF.

The chain carries TRBV7-2 and TRBJ2-1; a weak D match, TRBD2 (6 bases). Germline CDR1 is SGHTA and CDR2 is FQGNSA. CDR3 size: 18 residues. Trimming stripped 1 base from V and 0 bases from J, with 16 bases between. CDR3 coding DNA: TGTGCCAGCAGCTTAGACCTACTCCGGGGGATCTCCTACAATGAGCAGTTCTTC. It encodes CASSLDLLRGISYNEQFF.